Given below is one T cell receptor beta chain in context. The sample holds many counts of this clonotype. Its antigen is unknown. There are no base qualities to consult, and no much larger clone falls within one base. Data came from an Illumina HiSeq 2500. TCR beta libraries were prepared by quantitative 5'-RACE with molecular barcodes. The authors processed their data as follows. To identify disease-linked TCR variants, a new computational method was used, one built on a probabilistic model of VDJ rearrangement. TCRdb trimmed the raw reads at Q25, called clones with MiXCR and kept productive beta chains. Entries are consolidated by CDR3 protein sequence, retaining the most common genes and DNA. These V and J calls originate from TCRdb's pipeline instead of the authors' own analysis. For this sample the table gives 500,000 or so distinct CDR3 sequences, of which about 5.4% were detected only once. The ten largest clones capture around 3.5% of the sample.

V loses 0 bases, J loses 3 bases, and the germline ends lie 10 bases apart. CDR1 and CDR2 (SGHDT, YYEEEE) derive from the germline V gene. The CDR3 holds 14 amino acids from the cysteine to the phenylalanine. The entry retains the CDR3 DNA only, 42 bases that are in frame from base 1. The data originate from a study of CD8 T cells in ankylosing spondylitis (dated by TCRdb to about 2017). Some background on the complete study: The study set out to find disease-linked TCR variants by profiling T cell receptor beta repertoires in ankylosing spondylitis patients and healthy donors. The full study cohort comprised 25 or so ankylosing spondylitis patients and 110 or so healthy donors. Peripheral blood was sampled, and synovial fluid was also collected from ankylosing spondylitis patients.

Summary of the overall study and its limitations: Some motif variants had previously been reported in the synovial fluid and blood of reactive arthritis patients, which suggests shared mechanisms of disease initiation. The disease-linked clones had a CD8+ phenotype and were found at relatively low frequencies in peripheral blood. Blood from ankylosing spondylitis patients appeared to be characterized by a TCR beta motif composed of several highly homologous amino acid variants. According to the report, matched synovial fluid samples from ankylosing spondylitis patients were significantly enriched for the disease-linked clones.

The sequenced material came from blood, either unsorted or a sorted T cell fraction (not recorded which). The chain employs TRBV5-6 and TRBJ2-7, with the identity of the D gene unclear. This TCR came from a male donor with ankylosing spondylitis. The DNA is TGTGCCAGCAGCTTGGGGGCCTTGGTCTACGAGCAGTACTTC. The translation is CASSLGALVYEQYF.